The clone carrying this T cell receptor beta chain was picked up a small number of times. These data belong to a study of T-cell reconstitution after alpha-beta-depleted transplantation in children. The germline CDR1 and CDR2 sequences are DFQATT and SNEGSKA (reference sequence). This CDR3 region has 13 residues. V lost 0 bases and J 0 bases, leaving 4 bases between the germline ends. This sample's TCRbeta library carried unique molecular identifier barcodes. From the PCR reads, TCRdb called clonotypes with MiXCR, one entry per CDR3 protein. The sample has about 540,000 distinct CDR3 sequences, 15% to 20% seen once.

The sequencing used PBMCs from the stem cell graft donor, collected from the stem cell graft. The chain is built from TRBV20-1 and TRBJ2-3; D unclear. This clonotype was sampled from a human donor who donated a stem cell graft to a child with acute lymphoblastic leukemia. The CDR3 is CSAREPSTDTQYF. The DNA for the CDR3 is TGCAGTGCTAGAGAGCCGAGCACAGATACGCAGTATTTT.